These 25 T cell receptor beta chains originate from one sample sequenced in a study of response to subunit inactivated influenza vaccine. MiXCR, applied by TCRdb to the RT-PCR reads, yields one record per CDR3 protein. The sample carries about 530,000 distinct CDR3 sequences, approximately 12% recorded once. Sequenced here: PBMCs from blood, sampled 40 to 50 days after vaccination. The receptors shown here come from a man aged 50 to 60 who received an inactivated influenza vaccine.

The gene calls are TRBV5-1 and TRBJ2-3; 7 bases match TRBD2. Per the germline V gene, CDR1 is SGHRS and CDR2 is YFSETQ. The CDR3 has 16 amino acids. Trimming took 3 bases from V and 2 from J; bases not matched to a gene: 9. CDR3 coding DNA: TGCGCCAGCAGCTCACATGGGGAGGGCCTCACAGATACGCAGTATTTT. This translates into CASSSHGEGLTDTQYF.

The rearrangement joins TRBV20-1 to TRBJ2-3; possibly TRBD1 or TRBD2 for D (6 bases each). The CDR3 has 13 residues. Trimming took off 7 bases at V and 8 bases at J, with 19 bases between the two ends. The germline gives CDR1 DFQATT, CDR2 SNEGSKA (reference sequence). The CDR3 bases are TGCAGTGTCGGCGGGAACACCAGGGGTACGCAGTATTTT. It translates to CSVGGNTRGTQYF.

This clonotype was seen more than once but under ten times. The chain couples TRBV7-9 to TRBJ1-1, with 7 bases that match TRBD1. Germline loops: CDR1 SEHNR, CDR2 FQNEAQ (reference sequence). V was clipped by 2 bases and J by 7 bases; unmatched bases: 7. The CDR3 consists of 14 residues. The CDR3 reads CASSLNRGSDEAFF. CDR3 sequence (DNA): TGTGCCAGCAGCTTAAACAGGGGAAGTGATGAAGCTTTCTTT.

The chain links TRBV9 to TRBJ1-1; 10 bases are a match to TRBD1. With 5 bases clipped from V and 1 base from J, the junction kept 11 bases outside the gene matches. Per germline, CDR1 SGDLS and CDR2 YYNGEE. The CDR3 is 17 residues long. In DNA form, the CDR3 reads TGTGCCAGCAGAAGGACAGGGGGGTTGGGGGCGAACACTGAAGCTTTCTTT. Amino acid sequence: CASRRTGGLGANTEAFF.

Ten or more counts support this clonotype. The chain recombines TRBV5-5 with TRBJ2-2; D is perhaps TRBD1 (6 bases). This CDR3 is built from 15 residues. Germline V CDR1 and CDR2: SGHKS, YYEKEE (reference sequence). The germline V and J ends were trimmed by 1 base and 2 bases, with 9 bases remaining between them. The CDR3 loop is CASSLSRGNTGELFF. DNA for the CDR3: TGTGCCAGCAGCTTGAGCAGGGGTAACACCGGGGAGCTGTTTTTT.

The chain joins TRBV12-3 or TRBV12-4 to TRBJ2-2; the D gene could be TRBD1 or TRBD2 (5 bases each). Trimming shortened V by 2 bases and J by 4 bases, and 8 bases separated the two germline ends. The CDR3 has 14 residues. CDR3 amino acids: CASSLRGTTGELFF. The CDR3 DNA reads TGTGCCAGCAGTTTACGTGGGACCACCGGGGAGCTGTTTTTT.

The chain couples TRBV6-2 or TRBV6-3 to TRBJ1-1; 8 bases are shared with TRBD1. Trimming at V came to 3 bases and at J to 4 bases, leaving 10 bases not matched to a gene. The CDR3 is 16 amino acids. The germline V gene has CDR1 MNHEY and CDR2 SVGEGT. The CDR3 region is CASSYGQGAQGTEAFF. The CDR3 nucleotides are TGTGCCAGCAGTTATGGGCAGGGGGCTCAGGGCACTGAAGCTTTCTTT.

The chain recombines TRBV29-1 with TRBJ2-7; 7 bases are a match to TRBD1. The CDR3 covers 12 residues. Germline CDR1 is SQVTM and CDR2 is ANQGSEA. The V and J ends lost 8 bases and 6 bases, in that order; junction bases with no gene match: 10. The CDR3 spells CSLRTGPGEQYF. The CDR3 coding sequence is TGCAGCCTACGGACAGGTCCTGGCGAGCAGTACTTC.

This clonotype was counted at least ten times. The V and J genes are TRBV29-1 and TRBJ1-1; D might be TRBD1 (5 bases). Germline-derived CDR1 and CDR2 are SQVTM and ANQGSEA. The CDR3 is made up of 11 amino acids. V was shortened by 6 bases and J by 5 bases, with 10 bases between the two germline ends. The chain's CDR3 is CSVARQTEAFF. The CDR3 DNA sequence: TGCAGCGTGGCTAGACAGACTGAAGCTTTCTTT.

V usage is TRBV29-1 and J usage is TRBJ2-5, with a possible D match to TRBD1 (5 bases). The CDR3 contains 12 residues. Looked up from germline, CDR1 is SQVTM and CDR2 is ANQGSEA. Trimming pared 2 bases from V and 2 bases from J, leaving 6 bases between. The CDR3 reads CSVERGQETQYF. The CDR3 bases are TGCAGCGTTGAAAGGGGACAAGAGACCCAGTACTTC.

This clonotype has only a few counts. The V and J genes are TRBV6-1 and TRBJ1-2; D ambiguous. Germline V CDR1 and CDR2: MNHNS, SASEGT. The CDR3 totals 12 residues. Trimming cost V 8 bases and J 8 bases, with 15 bases left between them. CDR3 protein: CASVRHRGGYTF. The CDR3 DNA sequence: TGTGCCAGCGTTAGGCACAGAGGGGGCTACACCTTC.

The chain is built from TRBV20-1 and TRBJ2-7; the D is unclear. The CDR3 covers 15 residues. CDR1 and CDR2 (germline): DFQATT, SNEGSKA (reference sequence). The V end was cut by 0 bases, the J end by 3 bases, with 15 bases between. This CDR3 reads CSARDYSRLLYEQYF. CDR3 bases: TGCAGTGCTAGAGATTACTCGCGGCTCCTCTACGAGCAGTACTTC.

This clonotype was seen only a few times. This chain joins TRBV30 and TRBJ2-2, with 7 bases lining up with TRBD1. This CDR3 is 14 amino acids long. J lost 4 bases, V lost 3 bases, and 5 bases had no gene match. The V gene's germline CDR1 is GTSNPN and CDR2 SVGIG (reference sequence). In DNA form, the CDR3 reads TGTGCCTGGAGGAGGCCAGGGGGCACCGGGGAGCTGTTTTTT. It is translated as CAWRRPGGTGELFF.

This clonotype was seen more than once but under ten times. The CDR3: CASSYRYTQYF. The CDR3 DNA is TGTGCCAGCAGTTACCGATATACGCAGTATTTT. The chain carries TRBV6-5 and TRBJ2-3; D not resolved. Between the trimmed V and J ends, which lost 2 bases and 7 bases, there was a span of 4 bases. CDR1 MNHEY and CDR2 SVGAGI come from the germline V gene. The CDR3 sequence is 11 residues long.

This chain uses TRBV5-1 with TRBJ2-1; 10 positions agree with TRBD2. Germline trimming cut 0 bases from V and 1 base from J; bases unmatched to any gene: 7. The CDR3 is 18 amino acids. Per the germline V gene, CDR1 is SGHRS and CDR2 is YFSETQ. CDR3 residues: CASSLDPSGSYSYNEQFF. In nucleotides, the CDR3 is TGCGCCAGCAGCTTGGATCCTAGCGGGAGTTATTCCTACAATGAGCAGTTCTTC.

In this sample, this clonotype turned up many times. The V call is TRBV20-1, the J call TRBJ2-7, with a possible D match to TRBD2 (5 bases). The CDR3 length is 15 residues. V was trimmed by 0 bases and J by 0 bases, leaving 12 bases between them. Germline V lookup: CDR1 DFQATT, CDR2 SNEGSKA (reference sequence). The CDR3 here is CSARDTRAPSYEQYF. In nucleotides, the CDR3 is TGCAGTGCTAGAGATACGCGGGCTCCCTCCTACGAGCAGTACTTC.

This clonotype was seen only a few times. J is TRBJ2-6 and V is TRBV28; 8 bases match TRBD1. Trimming took 5 bases from V and 2 from J; bases not matched to a gene: 11. This CDR3 region has 18 residues. CDR1 MDHEN and CDR2 SYDVKM come from the germline V gene. The CDR3 loop is CASSGTGQVRPGANVLTF. The CDR3 DNA follows: TGTGCCAGCAGTGGGACGGGACAGGTTAGGCCTGGGGCCAACGTCCTGACTTTC.

The gene calls are TRBV2 and TRBJ2-7; D is perhaps TRBD2 (5 bases). V was shortened by 6 bases and J by 3 bases, with 15 bases between the two germline ends. The CDR3 extends over 14 amino acids. CDR1 is SNHLY and CDR2 is FYNNEI in the germline V gene. CDR3 region: CASSASRDNYEQYF. Here the CDR3 DNA reads TGTGCCAGCAGCGCAAGCCGGGATAACTACGAGCAGTACTTC. The full variable domain, with the rest looked up from reference TRBV2 and TRBJ2-7, is EPEVTQTPSHQVTQMGQEVILRCVPISNHLYFYWYRQILGQKVEFLVSFYNNEISEKSEIFDDQFSVERPDGSNFTLKIRSTKLEDSAMYFCASSASRDNYEQYFGPGTRLTVT.

Many counts were recorded for this clonotype. The CDR3 sequence: CASSQDEGFEGYEQYF. CDR3 sequence (DNA): TGCGCCAGCAGCCAAGATGAGGGATTCGAGGGGTACGAGCAGTACTTC. The gene calls are TRBV4-1 and TRBJ2-7; the D call may be TRBD1 or TRBD2 (5 bases each). There are 16 residues in the CDR3. V was pared by 0 bases and J by 4 bases, with 16 bases between. Germline V gives CDR1 MGHRA, CDR2 YSYEKL.

This clonotype has at least ten counts. This chain connects TRBV6-1 to TRBJ2-1, with D perhaps given as TRBD1 or TRBD2 (6 bases each). V was cut by 5 bases and J by 6 bases, with 20 bases left in between. The CDR3 length is 16 residues. Germline V CDR1 and CDR2: MNHNS, SASEGT. CDR3 sequence reads: CASSPTMGGLSNEQFF. The CDR3 DNA sequence: TGTGCCAGCAGTCCAACCATGGGGGGCCTTTCCAATGAGCAGTTCTTC.

This chain joins TRBV7-8 and TRBJ1-6; D unresolved. The germline CDR1 and CDR2 sequences are SGHVS and FQNEAQ. V dropped 2 bases and J dropped 0 bases, with 11 bases sitting between them. The CDR3 contains 17 residues. The CDR3 reads CASSLNRAFSYNSPLHF. CDR3 sequence (DNA): TGTGCCAGCAGCTTAAACAGAGCTTTCTCCTATAATTCACCCCTCCACTTT.

The table lists this clonotype with a few counts. The chain has TRBV2 and TRBJ2-5; 10 bases agree with TRBD2. The CDR3 loop spans 16 amino acids. Germline trimming cut 3 bases from V and 5 bases from J; bases unmatched to any gene: 9. Germline V gene sequence: CDR1 SNHLY, CDR2 FYNNEI. The CDR3 spells CASSELAGAGTETQYF. The DNA for the CDR3 is TGTGCCAGCAGTGAGCTAGCGGGAGCCGGGACGGAGACCCAGTACTTC.

This clonotype was picked up a small number of times. This rearrangement joins TRBV12-3 or TRBV12-4 to TRBJ2-5; D might be TRBD1 (6 bases). The V end was cut by 8 bases, the J end by 5 bases, with 15 bases between. The CDR3 spans 13 residues. The CDR3 region has the DNA TGTGCCAGCCGATATTCAGGGGTCGAGACCCAGTACTTC. Amino acids: CASRYSGVETQYF.

This clonotype was picked up many times. This rearrangement joins TRBV25-1 to TRBJ2-7; possible D gene TRBD1, 7 bases. Trimming removed 5 bases from V and 7 bases from J, with 12 bases in between. The CDR3 sequence is 12 residues long. The germline CDR1 and CDR2 sequences are MGHDK and SYGVNS. The CDR3 reads CASSHSGGEQYF. The CDR3 DNA reads as TGTGCCAGCAGTCACTCAGGGGGGGAGCAGTACTTC.

This clonotype was picked up a small number of times. The chain employs TRBV20-1 and TRBJ1-5; 10 positions agree with TRBD1. The germline CDR1 and CDR2 sequences are DFQATT and SNEGSKA (reference sequence). V lost 3 bases and J lost 5; bases outside the gene matches: 4. This CDR3 has 14 residues. The CDR3 is CSASPGTGDQPQHF. CDR3 DNA: TGCAGTGCTAGCCCCGGGACAGGGGATCAGCCCCAGCATTTT.